A single sample is the source of the 14 T cell receptor beta chains below, sequenced in a study of immune heterogeneity within non-small cell lung tumors. Each sample used around 600 ng of genomic DNA from bulk tumor tissue. Several biopsies were spaced far apart within each primary tumor and obtained as surgery took place. It was patients with untreated, newly diagnosed non-small cell lung cancer who underwent curative surgery. TCR beta CDR3 amplification used multiplex PCR with 32 V and 13 J primers. TCRdb re-called the multiplex PCR reads with MiXCR, one entry per CDR3 protein. Of about 22,000 distinct CDR3 sequences listed, 25% to 35% are singletons. Sequenced material: lung tumor tissue. The receptors here all came from a man in his forties with non-small cell lung cancer.

This clonotype was detected ten times or more. The chain combines TRBV27 with TRBJ2-2; 8 bases align to TRBD2. CDR1 and CDR2 (germline): MNHEY, SMNVEV (reference sequence). V lost 5 bases and J lost 7; bases outside the gene matches: 0. CDR3 length equals 12 residues. Written as DNA, the CDR3 is TGTGCCAGCAGTAGCGGGAGCGGGGAGCTGTTTTTT. Amino acids: CASSSGSGELFF.

Remarks on this clonotype: Possible read error: a much larger clone is one base away. The chain has TRBV19 and TRBJ2-1; D unclear. The CDR3 loop spans 13 amino acids. The germline V gene has CDR1 LNHDA and CDR2 SQIVND (reference sequence). The CDR3 DNA follows: TGTGCCAGTAGTATTTACTCCAACAATGAGAAGTTCTTC. Its translation: CASSIYSNNEKFF.

The chain's CDR3 is CTSSGGRHTYEQYF. CDR3 sequence (DNA): TGCACCTCTTCGGGAGGGCGACACACCTACGAGCAGTACTTC. The chain has TRBV29-1 and TRBJ2-7; 8 bases agree with TRBD2. The V gene's germline CDR1 is SQVTM and CDR2 ANQGSEA. The CDR3 extends over 14 amino acids.

This clonotype counts as medium-sized. The rearrangement joins TRBV6-2 or TRBV6-3 to TRBJ1-1, with no clear D. V lost 10 bases, J lost 3 bases, and 18 bases lay in between. CDR3 length equals 14 residues. CDR1 is MNHEY, CDR2 SVGEGT, per germline. CDR3 coding DNA: TGTGCCACCCTCACCGTGAGGCAGGACACTGAAGCTTTCTTT. It codes for CATLTVRQDTEAFF.

This clonotype was picked up many times. J is TRBJ1-5 and V is TRBV19; TRBD1 might be the D (6 bases). The germline V gene has CDR1 LNHDA and CDR2 SQIVND (reference sequence). The CDR3 is 16 amino acids. The ends were cut back, 3 bases at V and 5 bases at J, with 17 bases in the middle. The CDR3 is CASSILRGGTDQPQHF. CDR3 sequence (DNA): TGTGCCAGTAGTATCTTACGAGGGGGGACTGATCAGCCCCAGCATTTT.

This clonotype was seen a few times. V and J are TRBV20-1 and TRBJ1-4; tentatively, D is TRBD1 (6 bases). V lost 0 bases and J lost 8, with 10 bases in between. Germline V lookup: CDR1 DFQATT, CDR2 SNEGSKA (reference sequence). The CDR3 extends over 13 amino acids. The CDR3 bases are TGCAGTGCTAGAGAACAGGGCGGGGAAAAACTGTTTTTT. Its translation: CSAREQGGEKLFF.

The chain uses TRBV18 and TRBJ1-5; D gene unclear. The CDR3 covers 13 residues. Germline CDR1 reads KGHSH; CDR2 reads LQKENI. The V and J ends lost 3 bases and 3 bases respectively, with 6 bases between them. CDR3 protein: CASSPIYNQPQHF. The DNA for the CDR3 is TGTGCCAGCTCACCGATTTACAATCAGCCCCAGCATTTT.

Turning to this clonotype: A much larger clone lies one base from this, so it may be a read error. The CDR3 loop reads CASSLLGNTEPFF. CDR3 bases: TGTGCCAGCAGCCTCCTGGGGAACACTGAACCTTTCTTT. This chain links TRBV6-2 or TRBV6-3 with TRBJ1-1; D not resolved. Germline values: CDR1 MNHEY, CDR2 SVGEGT. The CDR3 length is 13 residues.

This clonotype was detected many times. This rearrangement joins TRBV20-1 to TRBJ2-7, with 8 bases matching TRBD1. The CDR3 has 13 residues. CDR1 DFQATT and CDR2 SNEGSKA come from the germline V gene (reference sequence). V gave up 5 bases and J gave up 0 bases; unmatched junction bases: 3. CDR3 DNA sequence: TGCAGTGCTCTGACAGGGGACTCCTACGAGCAGTACTTC. It codes for CSALTGDSYEQYF.

The sample holds many counts of this clonotype. The V call is TRBV19, the J call TRBJ1-2; D is possibly TRBD1 (5 bases). The CDR3 has 13 residues. Germline assignment: CDR1 LNHDA and CDR2 SQIVND (reference sequence). The V end was cut by 4 bases, the J end by 2 bases, with 8 bases between. CDR3 in amino acids: CASSTGINYGYTF. Written as DNA, the CDR3 is TGTGCCAGTAGTACAGGGATAAACTATGGCTACACCTTC.

With respect to this clonotype: A much larger clone differs from this one at a single base, so this may be a read error. The chain has TRBV19 and TRBJ1-4; D uncertain. The CDR3 contains 10 residues. Germline V gene lookup returns CDR1 LNHDA and CDR2 SQIVND (reference sequence). This CDR3 reads CDTASEKLFF. CDR3 DNA: TGTGACACCGCTTCCGAAAAACTGTTTTTT.

Of note for this clonotype: This may arise from a read error, as a much more abundant clone is one base away. This chain joins TRBV18 and TRBJ1-2; D perhaps matches TRBD1 (5 bases). The V gene lost 1 base and the J gene lost 8 bases, with 14 bases spanning the gap. Germline V CDR1 and CDR2: KGHSH, LQKENI. The CDR3 is 14 residues long. In nucleotides, the CDR3 is TGTGCCAGCTCACCACGATCAGGGAGTAAAGGCTACACCTTC. The encoded protein is CASSPRSGSKGYTF.

Worth noting for this clonotype: With a much larger clone just one base away, this may be a read error. The chain links TRBV5-1 to TRBJ2-2; 8 bases are a match to TRBD2. This CDR3 has 16 amino acids. Germline V CDR1 and CDR2: SGHRS, YFSETQ. DNA for the CDR3: TGCCCCAGCAGCAGCGGACTAGCCGGATGGTCCGGGGAGCTGTTTTTT. Translating gives CPSSSGLAGWSGELFF.

On this clonotype itself: A read error is possible here, since a much larger clone lies one base away. The rearrangement joins TRBV28 to TRBJ1-1; D is perhaps TRBD1 (5 bases). This CDR3 comprises 14 residues. CDR1 and CDR2 (germline): MDHEN, SYDVKM. Trimming shortened V by 5 bases and J by 6 bases, and 16 bases separated the two germline ends. CDR3: CASSNADTNAEAFF. In DNA, the CDR3 is TGTGCCAGCAGTAACGCGGACACAAACGCTGAAGCTTTCTTT.